This paragraph reports one T cell receptor beta chain. Its antigen remains unknown. Germline CDR1 reads MNHEY; CDR2 reads SVGAGI. The CDR3 totals 14 residues. The germline V and J ends were trimmed by 6 bases and 0 bases, with 6 bases remaining between them. 60 Vbeta and 13 Jbeta primers were used in PCR. Produced via immunoSEQ multiplex PCR; TCRdb's table is partial and in-frame only. Its table records some 150,000 clones. The sample originates from a study of cytomegalovirus exposure and HLA in healthy donors. Study-level findings and limits: No immune exposure information besides CMV serostatus was available. An apparent linkage of common viral pathogens to several of the most significant clusters emerged in a later analysis. A list of approximately 160 TCR beta chains associated with cytomegalovirus was given. It was assumed in the presence/absence analyses that sequencing depth was roughly uniform across donors.

The TCR originated in a man aged 40-55 years in good health and CMV-seronegative. Sequencing input: PBMCs. The gene calls are TRBV6-5 and TRBJ1-6; no reliable D call. CDR3 in amino acids: CASRLSSYNSPLHF. The CDR3 DNA reads as TGTGCCAGCAGACTTAGCTCCTATAATTCACCCCTCCACTTT.